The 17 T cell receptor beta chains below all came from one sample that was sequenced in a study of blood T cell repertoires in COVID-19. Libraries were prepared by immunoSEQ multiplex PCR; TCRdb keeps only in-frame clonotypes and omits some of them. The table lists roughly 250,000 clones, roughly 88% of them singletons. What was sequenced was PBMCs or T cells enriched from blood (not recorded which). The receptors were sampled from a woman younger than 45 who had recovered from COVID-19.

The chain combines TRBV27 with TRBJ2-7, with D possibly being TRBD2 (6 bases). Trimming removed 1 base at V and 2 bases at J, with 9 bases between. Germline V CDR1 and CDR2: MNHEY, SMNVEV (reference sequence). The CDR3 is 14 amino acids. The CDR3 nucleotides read TGTGCCAGCAGTTTATTTGGGGAGGCCTACGAGCAGTACTTC. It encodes CASSLFGEAYEQYF.

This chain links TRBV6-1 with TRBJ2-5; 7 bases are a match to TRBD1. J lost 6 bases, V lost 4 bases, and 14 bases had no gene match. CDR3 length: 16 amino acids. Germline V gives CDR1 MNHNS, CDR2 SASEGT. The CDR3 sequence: CASSVGRDSVGKTQYF. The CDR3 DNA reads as TGTGCCAGCAGTGTTGGCCGGGACAGCGTTGGGAAGACCCAGTACTTC.

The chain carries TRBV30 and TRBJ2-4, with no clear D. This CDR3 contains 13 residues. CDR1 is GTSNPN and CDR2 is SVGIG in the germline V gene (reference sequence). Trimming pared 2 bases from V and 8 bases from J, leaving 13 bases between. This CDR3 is CAWSTLPQDIQYF. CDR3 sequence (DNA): TGTGCCTGGAGTACCCTTCCCCAGGACATTCAGTACTTC.

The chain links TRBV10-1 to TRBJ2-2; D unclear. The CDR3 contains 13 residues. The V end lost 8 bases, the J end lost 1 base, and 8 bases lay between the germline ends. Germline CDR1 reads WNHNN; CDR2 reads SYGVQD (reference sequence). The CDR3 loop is CASGNRNTGELFF. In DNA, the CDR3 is TGCGCCAGCGGAAACAGGAACACCGGGGAGCTGTTTTTT.

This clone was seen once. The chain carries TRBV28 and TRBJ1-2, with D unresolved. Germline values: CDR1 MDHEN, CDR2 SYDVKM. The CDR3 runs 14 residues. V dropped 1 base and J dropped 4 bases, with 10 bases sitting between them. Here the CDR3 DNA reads TGTGCCAGCAGTTTATTCTCGAGGGCCTATGGCTACACCTTC. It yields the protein CASSLFSRAYGYTF.

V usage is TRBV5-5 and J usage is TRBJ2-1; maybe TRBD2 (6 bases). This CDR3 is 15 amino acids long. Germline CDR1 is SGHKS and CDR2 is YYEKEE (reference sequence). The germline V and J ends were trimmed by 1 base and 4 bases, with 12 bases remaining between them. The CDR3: CASSLMGEAYNEQFF. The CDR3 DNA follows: TGTGCCAGCAGCTTGATGGGGGAGGCTTACAATGAGCAGTTCTTC. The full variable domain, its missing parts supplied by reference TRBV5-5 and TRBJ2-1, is DAGVTQSPTHLIKTRGQQVTLRCSPISGHKSVSWYQQVLGQGPQFIFQYYEKEERGRGNFPDRFSARQFPNYSSELNVNALLLGDSALYLCASSLMGEAYNEQFFGPGTRLTVL.

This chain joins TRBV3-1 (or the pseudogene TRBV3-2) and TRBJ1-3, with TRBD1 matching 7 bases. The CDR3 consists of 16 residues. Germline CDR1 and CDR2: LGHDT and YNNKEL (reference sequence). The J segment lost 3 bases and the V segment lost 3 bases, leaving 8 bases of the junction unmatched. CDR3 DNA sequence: TGTGCCAGCAGCCAGTGGGGACGACAGGGTGGAAACACCATATATTTT. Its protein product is CASSQWGRQGGNTIYF.

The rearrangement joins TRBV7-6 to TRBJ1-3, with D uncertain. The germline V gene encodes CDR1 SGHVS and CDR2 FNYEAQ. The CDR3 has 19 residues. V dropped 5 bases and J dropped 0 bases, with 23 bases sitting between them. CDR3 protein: CASSQLNWAGPTSGNTIYF. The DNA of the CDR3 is TGTGCCAGCAGCCAGCTTAATTGGGCAGGCCCAACCTCTGGAAACACCATATATTTT. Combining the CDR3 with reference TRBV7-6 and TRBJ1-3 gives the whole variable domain GAGVSQSPRYKVTKRGQDVALRCDPISGHVSLYWYRQALGQGPEFLTYFNYEAQQDKSGLPNDRFSAERPEGSISTLTIQRTEQRDSAMYRCASSQLNWAGPTSGNTIYFGEGSWLTVV.

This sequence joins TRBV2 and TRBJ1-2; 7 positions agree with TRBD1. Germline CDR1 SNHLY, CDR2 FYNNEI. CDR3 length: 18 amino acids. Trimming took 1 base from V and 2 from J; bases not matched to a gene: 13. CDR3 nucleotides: TGTGCCAGCAGTGAAGAGTTTGGGACAGCCCATCTGAACTATGGCTACACCTTC. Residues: CASSEEFGTAHLNYGYTF.

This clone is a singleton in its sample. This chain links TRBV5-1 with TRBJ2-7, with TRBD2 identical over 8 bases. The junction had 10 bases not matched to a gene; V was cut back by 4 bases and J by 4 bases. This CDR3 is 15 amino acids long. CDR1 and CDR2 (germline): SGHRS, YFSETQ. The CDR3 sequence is CASSGAGEGRYEQYF. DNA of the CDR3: TGCGCCAGCAGCGGAGCGGGAGAGGGTAGGTACGAGCAGTACTTC.

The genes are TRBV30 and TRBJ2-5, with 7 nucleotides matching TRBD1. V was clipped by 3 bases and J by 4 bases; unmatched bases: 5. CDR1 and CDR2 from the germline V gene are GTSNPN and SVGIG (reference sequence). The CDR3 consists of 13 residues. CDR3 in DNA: TGTGCCTGGAGAGACACAGGGGTAGAGACCCAGTACTTC. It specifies CAWRDTGVETQYF. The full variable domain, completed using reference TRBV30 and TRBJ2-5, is SQTIHQWPATLVQPVGSPLSLECTVEGTSNPNLYWYRQAAGRGLQLLFYSVGIGQISSEVPQNLSASRPQDRQFILSSKKLLLSDSGFYLCAWRDTGVETQYFGPGTRLLVL.

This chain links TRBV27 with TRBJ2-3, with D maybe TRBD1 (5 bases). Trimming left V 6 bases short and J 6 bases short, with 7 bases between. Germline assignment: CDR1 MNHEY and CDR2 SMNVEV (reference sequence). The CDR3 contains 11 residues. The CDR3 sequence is CASSRADTQYF. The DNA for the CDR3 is TGTGCCAGCAGCAGGGCGGATACGCAGTATTTT.

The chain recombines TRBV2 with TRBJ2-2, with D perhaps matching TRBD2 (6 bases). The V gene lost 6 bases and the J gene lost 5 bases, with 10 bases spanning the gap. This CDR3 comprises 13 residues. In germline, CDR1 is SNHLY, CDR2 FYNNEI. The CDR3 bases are TGTGCCAGCAGGGGGACTTCTACCGGGGAGCTGTTTTTT. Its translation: CASRGTSTGELFF.

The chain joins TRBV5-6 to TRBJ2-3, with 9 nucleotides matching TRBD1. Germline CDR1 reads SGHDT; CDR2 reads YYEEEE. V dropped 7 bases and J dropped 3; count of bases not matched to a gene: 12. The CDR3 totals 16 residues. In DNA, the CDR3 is TGTGCCAGCCTCAACCCCCACAGGGGGCAAACAGATACGCAGTATTTT. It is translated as CASLNPHRGQTDTQYF.

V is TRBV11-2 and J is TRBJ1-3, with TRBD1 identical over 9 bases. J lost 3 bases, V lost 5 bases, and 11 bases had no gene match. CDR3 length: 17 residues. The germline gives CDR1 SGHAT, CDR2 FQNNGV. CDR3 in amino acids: CASSILTGGRGGNTIYF. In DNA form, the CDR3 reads TGTGCCAGCAGCATACTAACAGGGGGCCGGGGTGGAAACACCATATATTTT. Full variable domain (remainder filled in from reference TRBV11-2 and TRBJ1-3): EAGVAQSPRYKIIEKRQSVAFWCNPISGHATLYWYQQILGQGPKLLIQFQNNGVVDDSQLPKDRFSAERLKGVDSTLKIQPAKLEDSAVYLCASSILTGGRGGNTIYFGEGSWLTVV.

CDR3 region: CASSRTQKSSYNEQFF. CDR3 sequence (DNA): TGCGCCAGCAGCCGAACACAGAAAAGCTCCTACAATGAGCAGTTCTTC. The chain combines TRBV4-1 with TRBJ2-1, with no clear D. Germline CDR1 MGHRA, CDR2 YSYEKL. Trimming stripped 4 bases from V and 0 bases from J, with 13 bases between. This CDR3 has 16 residues.

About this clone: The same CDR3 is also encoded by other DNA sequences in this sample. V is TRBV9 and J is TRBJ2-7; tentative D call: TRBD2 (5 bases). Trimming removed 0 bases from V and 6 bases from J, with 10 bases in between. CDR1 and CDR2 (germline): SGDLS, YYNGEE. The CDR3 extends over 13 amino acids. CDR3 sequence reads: CASSVATGGEQYF. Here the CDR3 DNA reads TGTGCCAGCAGCGTAGCTACCGGAGGCGAGCAGTACTTC.